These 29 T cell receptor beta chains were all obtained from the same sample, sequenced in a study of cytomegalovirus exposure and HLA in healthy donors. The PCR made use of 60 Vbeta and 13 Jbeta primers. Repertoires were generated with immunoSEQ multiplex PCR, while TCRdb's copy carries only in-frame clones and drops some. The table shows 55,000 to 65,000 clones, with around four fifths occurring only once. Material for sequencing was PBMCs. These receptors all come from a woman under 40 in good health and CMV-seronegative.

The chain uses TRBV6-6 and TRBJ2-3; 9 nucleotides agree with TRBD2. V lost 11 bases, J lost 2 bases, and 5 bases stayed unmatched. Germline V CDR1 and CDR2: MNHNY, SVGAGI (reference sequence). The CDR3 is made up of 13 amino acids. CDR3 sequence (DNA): TGTGCCGCGCGGGGGGGGCACACAGATACGCAGTATTTT. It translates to CAARGGHTDTQYF.

The CDR3 sequence is CASSYSMTGRTYGYTF. The DNA for the CDR3 is TGTGCCAGCAGTTACTCGATGACAGGGAGAACCTATGGCTACACCTTC. This chain uses TRBV6-5 with TRBJ1-2; 7 bases map to TRBD1. CDR3 length: 16 residues. Per the germline V gene, CDR1 is MNHEY and CDR2 is SVGAGI. Unmatched junction bases numbered 8, after V lost 0 bases and J lost 4 bases.

CDR3 sequence reads: CASKTQENTEAFF. The CDR3 bases are TGTGCCAGCAAAACACAGGAGAACACTGAAGCTTTCTTT. The V and J genes are TRBV6-1 and TRBJ1-1, with a possible D match to TRBD1 (5 bases). V dropped 7 bases and J dropped 1 base, with 10 bases sitting between them. The CDR3 runs 13 residues. Germline V gene sequence: CDR1 MNHNS, CDR2 SASEGT.

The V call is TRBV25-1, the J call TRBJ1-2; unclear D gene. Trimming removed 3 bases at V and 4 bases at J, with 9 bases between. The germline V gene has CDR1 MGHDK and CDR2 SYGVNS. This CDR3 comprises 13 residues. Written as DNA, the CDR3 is TGTGCCAGCAGTGATAGTGGGAGCTATGGCTACACCTTC. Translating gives CASSDSGSYGYTF.

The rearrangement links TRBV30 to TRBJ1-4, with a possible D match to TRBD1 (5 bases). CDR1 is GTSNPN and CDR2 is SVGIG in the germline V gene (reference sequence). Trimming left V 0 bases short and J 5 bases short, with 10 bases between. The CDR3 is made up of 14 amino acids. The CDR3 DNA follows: TGTGCCTGGAGTGTCGAAGCAGGGAATGAAAAACTGTTTTTT. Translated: CAWSVEAGNEKLFF. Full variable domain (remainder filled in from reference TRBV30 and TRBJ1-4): SQTIHQWPATLVQPVGSPLSLECTVEGTSNPNLYWYRQAAGRGLQLLFYSVGIGQISSEVPQNLSASRPQDRQFILSSKKLLLSDSGFYLCAWSVEAGNEKLFFGSGTQLSVL.

The CDR3 is CAISDTKETQYF. The CDR3 DNA sequence: TGTGCCATCAGTGACACAAAAGAGACCCAGTACTTC. The rearrangement joins TRBV10-3 to TRBJ2-5; unclear D gene. Trimming stripped 3 bases from V and 3 bases from J, with 5 bases between. The length of the CDR3 is 12 residues. CDR1 and CDR2 (germline): ENHRY, SYGVKD.

The CDR3 region is CASLGVGGYTF. In nucleotides, the CDR3 is TGTGCCAGTTTAGGGGTTGGGGGCTACACCTTC. The V and J genes are TRBV19 and TRBJ1-2; tentative D call: TRBD1 (5 bases). CDR3 length: 11 amino acids. V was trimmed by 8 bases and J by 8 bases, leaving 12 bases between them. The germline CDR1 and CDR2 sequences are LNHDA and SQIVND (reference sequence).

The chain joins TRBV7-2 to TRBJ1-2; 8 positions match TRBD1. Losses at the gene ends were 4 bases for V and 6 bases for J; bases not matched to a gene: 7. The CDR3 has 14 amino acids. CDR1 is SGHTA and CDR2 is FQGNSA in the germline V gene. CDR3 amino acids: CASSSGQGEDGYTF. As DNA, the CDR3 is TGTGCCAGCAGCTCAGGACAGGGAGAGGATGGCTACACCTTC.

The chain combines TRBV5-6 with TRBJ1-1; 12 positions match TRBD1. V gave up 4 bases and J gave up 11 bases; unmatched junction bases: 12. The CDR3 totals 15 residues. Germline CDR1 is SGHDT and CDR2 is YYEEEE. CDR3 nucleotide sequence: TGTGCCAGCAGCGGGGACAGGGGGCGCGGATCGGAGGCTTTCTTT. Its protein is CASSGDRGRGSEAFF.

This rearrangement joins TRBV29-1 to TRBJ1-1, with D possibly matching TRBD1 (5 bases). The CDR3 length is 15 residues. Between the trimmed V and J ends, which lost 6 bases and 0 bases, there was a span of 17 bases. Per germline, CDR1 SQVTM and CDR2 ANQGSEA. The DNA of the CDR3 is TGCAGCGTCGATTACCGGGACTCTTTGAACACTGAAGCTTTCTTT. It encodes CSVDYRDSLNTEAFF.

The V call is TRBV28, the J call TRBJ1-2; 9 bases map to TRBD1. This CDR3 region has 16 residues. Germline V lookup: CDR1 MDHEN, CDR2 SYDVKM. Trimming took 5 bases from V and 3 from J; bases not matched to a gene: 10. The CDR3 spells CASSPLGGQGDYGYTF. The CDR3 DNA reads TGTGCCAGCAGTCCCCTTGGGGGACAGGGTGACTATGGCTACACCTTC.

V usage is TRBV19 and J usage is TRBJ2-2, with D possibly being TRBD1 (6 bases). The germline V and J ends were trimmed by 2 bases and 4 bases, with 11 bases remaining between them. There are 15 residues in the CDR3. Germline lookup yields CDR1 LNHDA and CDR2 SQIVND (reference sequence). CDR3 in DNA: TGTGCCAGTAGTATAATAGGGGGTGGCACCGGGGAGCTGTTTTTT. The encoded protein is CASSIIGGGTGELFF. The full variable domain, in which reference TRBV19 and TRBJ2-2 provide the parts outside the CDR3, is DGGITQSPKYLFRKEGQNVTLSCEQNLNHDAMYWYRQDPGQGLRLIYYSQIVNDFQKGDIAEGYSVSREKKESFPLTVTSAQKNPTAFYLCASSIIGGGTGELFFGEGSRLTVL.

As DNA, the CDR3 is TGTGCCACCAGCTTGGGGACAGTTTCTAGCACAGATACGCAGTATTTT. This translates into CATSLGTVSSTDTQYF. The rearrangement uses TRBV15 and TRBJ2-3, with 7 nucleotides matching TRBD1. CDR1 is LNHNV, CDR2 YYDKDF, per germline (reference sequence). The CDR3 consists of 16 residues. Trimming took 5 bases from V and 0 from J; bases not matched to a gene: 8.

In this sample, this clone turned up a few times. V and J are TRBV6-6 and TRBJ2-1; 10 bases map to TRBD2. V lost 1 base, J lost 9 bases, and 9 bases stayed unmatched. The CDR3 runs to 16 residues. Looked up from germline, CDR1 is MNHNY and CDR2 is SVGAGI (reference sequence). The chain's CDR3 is CASSYFPSGSFSEQFF. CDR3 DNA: TGTGCCAGCAGTTACTTCCCTAGCGGGAGTTTCAGTGAGCAGTTCTTC.

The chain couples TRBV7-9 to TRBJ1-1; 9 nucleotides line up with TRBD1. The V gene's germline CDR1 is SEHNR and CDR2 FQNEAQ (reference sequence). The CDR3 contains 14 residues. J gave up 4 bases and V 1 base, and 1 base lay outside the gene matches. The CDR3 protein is CASSLEGQGTEAFF. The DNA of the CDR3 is TGTGCCAGCAGCTTAGAGGGACAGGGCACTGAAGCTTTCTTT.

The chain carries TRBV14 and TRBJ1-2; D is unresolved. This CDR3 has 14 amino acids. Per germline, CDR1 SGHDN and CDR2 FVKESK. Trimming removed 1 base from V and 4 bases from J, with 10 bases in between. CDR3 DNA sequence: TGTGCCAGCAGCCAAGGTGGCGGCCTCTATGGCTACACCTTC. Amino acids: CASSQGGGLYGYTF.

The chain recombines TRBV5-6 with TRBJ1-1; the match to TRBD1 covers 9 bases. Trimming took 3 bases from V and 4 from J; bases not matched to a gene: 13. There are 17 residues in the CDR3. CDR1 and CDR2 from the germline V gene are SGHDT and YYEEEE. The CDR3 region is CASSSGTGKVLGTEAFF. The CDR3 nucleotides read TGTGCCAGCAGCTCCGGGACAGGGAAAGTGTTGGGCACTGAAGCTTTCTTT.

CDR3: CASSVGSGNYGYTF. For the CDR3, the DNA is TGTGCCAGCAGCGTAGGGTCAGGGAACTATGGCTACACCTTC. The chain links TRBV9 to TRBJ1-2; weak D call: TRBD1 (5 bases). The V gene's germline CDR1 is SGDLS and CDR2 YYNGEE. This CDR3 spans 14 amino acids. The V end lost 0 bases, the J end lost 2 bases, and 8 bases lay between the germline ends.

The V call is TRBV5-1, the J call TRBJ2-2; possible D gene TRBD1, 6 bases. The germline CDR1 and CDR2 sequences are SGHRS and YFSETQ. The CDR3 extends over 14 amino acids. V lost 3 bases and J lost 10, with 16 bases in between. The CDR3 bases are TGCGCCAGCAGCTCGTCCCGGGACATAGAGGAGCTGTTTTTT. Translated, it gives CASSSSRDIEELFF.

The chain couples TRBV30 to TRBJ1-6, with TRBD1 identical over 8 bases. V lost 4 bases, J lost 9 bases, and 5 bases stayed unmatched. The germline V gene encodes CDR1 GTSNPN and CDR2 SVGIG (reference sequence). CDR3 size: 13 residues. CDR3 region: CAWKTGAPSPLHF. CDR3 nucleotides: TGTGCCTGGAAGACAGGGGCTCCTTCACCCCTCCACTTT.

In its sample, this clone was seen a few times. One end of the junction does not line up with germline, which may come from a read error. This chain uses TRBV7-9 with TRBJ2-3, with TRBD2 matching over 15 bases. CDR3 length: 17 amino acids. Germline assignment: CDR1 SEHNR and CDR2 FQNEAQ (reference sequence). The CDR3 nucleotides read TGTTCCAGCAGCCTCGGGACTAGCGGGGGGAACACAGATACGCAGTATTTT. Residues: CSSSLGTSGGNTDTQYF. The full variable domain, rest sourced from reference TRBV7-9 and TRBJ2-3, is DTGVSQNPRHKITKRGQNVTFRCDPISEHNRLYWYRQTLGQGPEFLTYFQNEAQLEKSRLLSDRFSAERPKGSFSTLEIQRTEQGDSAMYLCSSSLGTSGGNTDTQYFGPGTRLTVL.

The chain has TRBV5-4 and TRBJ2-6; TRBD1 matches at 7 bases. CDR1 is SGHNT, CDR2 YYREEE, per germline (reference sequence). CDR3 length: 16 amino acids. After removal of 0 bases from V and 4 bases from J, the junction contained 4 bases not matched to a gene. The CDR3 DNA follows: TGTGCCAGCAGCTTGGTGGGGACAGCCGGGGCCAACGTCCTGACTTTC. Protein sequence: CASSLVGTAGANVLTF.

The CDR3 here is CASSRTGVYTEAFF. As DNA, the CDR3 is TGTGCCAGCAGTCGGACAGGAGTTTACACTGAAGCTTTCTTT. The rearrangement joins TRBV6-1 to TRBJ1-1; TRBD1 matches at 7 bases. V gave up 5 bases and J gave up 3 bases; unmatched junction bases: 6. Germline V gene data show CDR1 as MNHNS and CDR2 as SASEGT. The CDR3 contains 14 residues.

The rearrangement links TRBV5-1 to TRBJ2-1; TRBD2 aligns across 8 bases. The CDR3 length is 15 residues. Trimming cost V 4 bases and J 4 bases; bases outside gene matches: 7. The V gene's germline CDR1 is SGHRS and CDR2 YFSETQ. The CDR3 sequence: CASSPPAGVYNEQFF. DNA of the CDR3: TGCGCCAGCAGCCCTCCAGCGGGGGTATACAATGAGCAGTTCTTC. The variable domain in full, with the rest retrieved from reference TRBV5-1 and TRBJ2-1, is KAGVTQTPRYLIKTRGQQVTLSCSPISGHRSVSWYQQTPGQGLQFLFEYFSETQRNKGNFPGRFSGRQFSNSRSEMNVSTLELGDSALYLCASSPPAGVYNEQFFGPGTRLTVL.

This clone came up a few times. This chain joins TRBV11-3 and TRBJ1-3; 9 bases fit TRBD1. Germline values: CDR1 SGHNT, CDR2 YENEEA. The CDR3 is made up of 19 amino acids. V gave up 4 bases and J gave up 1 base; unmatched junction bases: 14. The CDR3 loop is CASSSSDRGRLSSGNTIYF. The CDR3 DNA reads TGTGCCAGCAGCTCTTCGGACAGGGGACGCCTCAGTTCTGGAAACACCATATATTTT.

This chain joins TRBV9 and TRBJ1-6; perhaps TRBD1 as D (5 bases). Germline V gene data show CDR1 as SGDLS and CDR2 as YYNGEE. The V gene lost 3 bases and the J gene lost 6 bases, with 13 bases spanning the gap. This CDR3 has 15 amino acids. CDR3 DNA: TGTGCCAGCAGCGGACCGGGGGTGGTTAATTCACCCCTCCACTTT. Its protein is CASSGPGVVNSPLHF.

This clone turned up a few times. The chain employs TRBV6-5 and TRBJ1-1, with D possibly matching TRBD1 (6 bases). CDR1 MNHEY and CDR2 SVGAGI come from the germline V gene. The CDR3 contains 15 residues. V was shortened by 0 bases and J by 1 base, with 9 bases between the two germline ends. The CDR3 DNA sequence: TGTGCCAGCAGTTACTCGGGCAGGGGGAACACTGAAGCTTTCTTT. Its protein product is CASSYSGRGNTEAFF.

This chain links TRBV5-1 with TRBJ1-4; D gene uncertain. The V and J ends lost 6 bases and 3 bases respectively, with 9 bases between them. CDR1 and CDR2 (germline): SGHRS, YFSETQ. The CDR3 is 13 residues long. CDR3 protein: CASTRTPNEKLFF. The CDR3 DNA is TGCGCCAGCACCCGGACTCCTAATGAAAAACTGTTTTTT.

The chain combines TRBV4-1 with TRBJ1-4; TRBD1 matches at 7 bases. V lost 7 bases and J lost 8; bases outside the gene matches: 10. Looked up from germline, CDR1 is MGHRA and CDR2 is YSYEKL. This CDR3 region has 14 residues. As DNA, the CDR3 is TGCGCCAGCAACCACGGGACAGTCGGAGAAAAACTGTTTTTT. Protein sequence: CASNHGTVGEKLFF.